This TCR beta chain is from a study of blood T cells in healthy people across ages. The germline CDR1 and CDR2 sequences are ENHRY and SYGVKD. V dropped 3 bases and J dropped 7; count of bases not matched to a gene: 3. This CDR3 has 14 residues. Using a J-beta primer mix together with a sample-barcoded 5' primer, a second PCR was run for about 6 to 12 cycles. TCRdb fed the 5' RACE reads into MiXCR, producing one record per CDR3 protein. Altogether about a million distinct CDR3 sequences are present, around 48% being singletons, with the ten largest covering about an eighth. The chain combines TRBV10-3 with TRBJ2-1; TRBD2 matches at 10 bases. What was sequenced was blood. The TCR comes from a young man in good health. CDR3 region: CAISEAGGLNEQFF. The CDR3 DNA is TGTGCCATCAGTGAAGCGGGGGGGTTGAATGAGCAGTTCTTC.